Included here is one T cell receptor beta chain sequence, with context. No cognate antigen has been identified for it. No qualities accompany the bases; no much larger clone lies one base away. TCR beta CDR3 regions were amplified from RNA transcripts. The first round of RT-PCR for the TCR CDR3 was performed with the HTBI primer set and the Qiagen OneStep RT-PCR kit. The libraries were constructed in a second round of multiplex PCR and then size-selected and purified. The libraries were sequenced on an Illumina HiSeq2000 using paired-end 100 bp reads. Per the source publication's procedure: SOAPnuke was used to process the raw data, throwing out any read that contained adapters or uncalled bases, had a mean Phred below 15, or lacked an exact constant-primer or identifier match. COPE v1.2.5 was used to merge high-quality paired reads, and clonotypes were defined as unique nucleotide sequences. Clonotypes were aligned to IMGT TRBV, TRBD and TRBJ reference segments using MiTCR v1.1. The analysis included only V-J combinations with a frequency above 0.0001, which together covered over 98% of the repertoires. The TCS score was defined as F50 (clonal expansion) divided by E x V (chaos), with BLOSUM62-based TCRdist calculated between CDR3 peptides within each V-J. Welch's t-statistics and random forest reduced fewer than 600 V-J features to some 14, which were used in a naive Bayes classifier (R e1071). The public reads were quality trimmed at Q25 with fastp and then assembled into clones with MiXCR by TCRdb, keeping productive beta chains. When rows share a CDR3 protein, they turn into one entry using the most common DNA and genes. What appears here as the V and J calls and clone size reflects TCRdb's work, not the paper's. The sample has around 580,000 distinct CDR3 sequences on record, around 15% of them singletons. The top ten clonotypes cover approximately 20% of the sample.

The data were obtained in a study of T cells in Graves' hyperthyroidism and ophthalmopathy (dated by TCRdb to the late 2010s). About the full investigation: Peripheral blood was sampled at the time of initial diagnosis, prior to any treatment. To identify TCR V-J signatures that set the groups apart, the researchers used a discovery cohort of 100 patients, made up of 40 to 45 with Graves' ophthalmopathy and some 60 with stable Graves' hyperthyroidism. Prospective prediction of ophthalmopathy was tested in an independent validation cohort consisting of 18 to 20 hyperthyroidism patients and some 15 patients who later progressed to ophthalmopathy. The approximately 97 discovery patients were randomly divided into training and test sets at a 7:3 ratio. Thyroid tissue and blood T-cell repertoires from six Graves' hyperthyroidism patients were also compared in the study. After sampling, hyperthyroidism patients received methimazole starting at 30 mg daily, and ophthalmopathy patients received high-dose intravenous methylprednisolone. The paper describes TCR Vbeta CDR3 sequencing of 130 to 150 peripheral blood samples, made up of roughly 40 ophthalmopathy patients, roughly 80 hyperthyroidism patients and 17 progressor patients.

The germline V gene specifies SNHLY as CDR1 and FYNNEI as CDR2. From its cysteine to its phenylalanine, the CDR3 spans 13 amino acids. Only CDR3 DNA remains: 39 bases, in frame from the first base. V is cut by 7 bases and J by 0 bases, and the space between the germline ends is 9 bases. A patient counted as having stable Graves' hyperthyroidism if no progression to ophthalmopathy occurred over 18 months of follow-up. The hyperthyroidism patients were between 18 and 65 years old and newly diagnosed, with a disease duration of less than 2 months. The study excluded patients with uncontrolled infections, other autoimmune diseases, pregnancy or lactation. Clinical symptoms, serum thyroxine and TRAb, thyroid ultrasound, and orbital computed tomography formed the basis for the diagnoses. PBMCs were isolated from roughly 10 ml of fresh peripheral blood by Ficoll-Paque density gradient centrifugation. Total RNA was extracted with Trizol reagent, and quality was checked on an Agilent 2100 Bioanalyzer.

Findings and caveats that apply to the study as a whole: In cross-validation, a model built on a 13 V-J signature told ophthalmopathy apart from stable hyperthyroidism with approximately 91% sensitivity and roughly 83% specificity, and in testing the same model reached 80%/75%. Most expanded thyroid clonotypes (frequency above 0.001) were also detected in blood, a finding suggesting that blood repertoires may reflect thyroid immune responses. In validation, the model predicted progression to ophthalmopathy with approximately 71% sensitivity and approximately 72% specificity, a median of approximately 6.7 months before onset. Sample size was not statistically predetermined, and blinding of investigators to group allocation was not performed.

The chain employs TRBV2 and TRBJ1-1, with the D gene uncertain. The sample consisted of blood. The TCR sequence derives from a woman under 30 with Graves' hyperthyroidism. The nucleotide sequence is given as TGTGCCAGCAATCTCTTAATGAACACTGAAGCTTTCTTT. Translation gives CASNLLMNTEAFF.